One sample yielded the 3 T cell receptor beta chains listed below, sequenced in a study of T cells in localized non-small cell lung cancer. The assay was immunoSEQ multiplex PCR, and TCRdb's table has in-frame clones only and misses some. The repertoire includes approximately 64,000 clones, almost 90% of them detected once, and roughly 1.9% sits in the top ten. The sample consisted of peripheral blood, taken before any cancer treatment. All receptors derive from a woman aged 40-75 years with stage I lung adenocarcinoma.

As DNA, the CDR3 is TGTGCCAGCAGCTCGCACATAGGCTTGGGGACAGGGGGCGAAAAACTGTTTTTT. Protein product: CASSSHIGLGTGGEKLFF. The rearrangement uses TRBV7-2 and TRBJ1-4, with 12 bases that match TRBD1. The J segment lost 8 bases and the V segment lost 4 bases, leaving 14 bases of the junction unmatched. The CDR3 is 18 amino acids. Germline-derived CDR1 and CDR2 are SGHTA and FQGNSA.

The CDR3 here is CAGGGTENTEAFF. The CDR3 region has the DNA TGTGCCGGCGGGGGGACCGAGAACACTGAAGCTTTCTTT. The rearrangement uses TRBV30 and TRBJ1-1, with D possibly matching TRBD1 (5 bases). The V and J ends lost 8 bases and 1 base respectively, with 14 bases between them. Germline V lookup: CDR1 GTSNPN, CDR2 SVGIG (reference sequence). This CDR3 spans 13 amino acids.

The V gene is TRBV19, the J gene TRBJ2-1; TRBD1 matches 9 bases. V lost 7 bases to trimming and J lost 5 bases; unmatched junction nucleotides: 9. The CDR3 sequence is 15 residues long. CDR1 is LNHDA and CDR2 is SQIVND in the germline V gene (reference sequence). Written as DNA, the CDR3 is TGTGCCAGTATGGGGACAGGGCTGGGAGACAATGAGCAGTTCTTC. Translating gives CASMGTGLGDNEQFF.